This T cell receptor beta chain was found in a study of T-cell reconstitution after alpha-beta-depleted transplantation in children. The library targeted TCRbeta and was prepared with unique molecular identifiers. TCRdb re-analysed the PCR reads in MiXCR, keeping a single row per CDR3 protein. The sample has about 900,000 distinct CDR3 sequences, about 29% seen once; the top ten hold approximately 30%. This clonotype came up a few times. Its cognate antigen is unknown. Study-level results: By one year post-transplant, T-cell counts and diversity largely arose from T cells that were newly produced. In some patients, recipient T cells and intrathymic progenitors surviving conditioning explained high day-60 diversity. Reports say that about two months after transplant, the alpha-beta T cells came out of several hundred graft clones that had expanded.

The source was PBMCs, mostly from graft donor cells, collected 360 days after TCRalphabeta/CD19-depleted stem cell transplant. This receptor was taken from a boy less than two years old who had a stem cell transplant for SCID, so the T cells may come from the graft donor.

The CDR3 DNA sequence: TGTGCCAGCAGCGTCTCCGGGACAGGGGTGAACGAGCAGTACTTC. Translating gives CASSVSGTGVNEQYF. The V gene is TRBV9, the J gene TRBJ2-7; 10 bases fit TRBD1. Germline-derived CDR1 and CDR2 are SGDLS and YYNGEE. J gave up 5 bases and V 2 bases, and 7 bases lay outside the gene matches. The CDR3 consists of 15 residues.